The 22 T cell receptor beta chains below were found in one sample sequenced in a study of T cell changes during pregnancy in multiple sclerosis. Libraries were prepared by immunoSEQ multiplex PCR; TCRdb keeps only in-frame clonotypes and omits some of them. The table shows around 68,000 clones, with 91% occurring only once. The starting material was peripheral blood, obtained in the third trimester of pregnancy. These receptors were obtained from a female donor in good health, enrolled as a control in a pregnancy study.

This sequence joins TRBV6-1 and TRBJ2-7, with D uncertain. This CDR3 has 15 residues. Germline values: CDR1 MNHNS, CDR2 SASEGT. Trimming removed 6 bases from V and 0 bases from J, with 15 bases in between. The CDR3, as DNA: TGTGCCAGCAGCCAAGCGTCAGCCAGCTCCTACGAGCAGTACTTC. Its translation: CASSQASASSYEQYF.

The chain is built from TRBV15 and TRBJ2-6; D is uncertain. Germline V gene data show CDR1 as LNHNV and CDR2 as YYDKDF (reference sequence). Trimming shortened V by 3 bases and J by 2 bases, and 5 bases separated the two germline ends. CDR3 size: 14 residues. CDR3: CATSSTAGANVLTF. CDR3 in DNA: TGTGCCACCAGCAGTACAGCTGGGGCCAACGTCCTGACTTTC.

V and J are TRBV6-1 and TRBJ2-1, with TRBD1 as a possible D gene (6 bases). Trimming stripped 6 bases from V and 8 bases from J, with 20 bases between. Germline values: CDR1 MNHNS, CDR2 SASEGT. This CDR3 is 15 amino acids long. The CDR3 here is CASSPRDKGPYEQFF. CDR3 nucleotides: TGTGCCAGCAGCCCCCGGGACAAGGGCCCCTATGAGCAGTTCTTC.

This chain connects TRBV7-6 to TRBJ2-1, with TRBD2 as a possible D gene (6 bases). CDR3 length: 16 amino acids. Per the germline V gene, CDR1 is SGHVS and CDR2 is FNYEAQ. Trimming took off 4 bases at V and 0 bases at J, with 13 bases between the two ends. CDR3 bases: TGTGCCAGCAGCTCCGCTGGCGGGGACTCCTACAATGAGCAGTTCTTC. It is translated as CASSSAGGDSYNEQFF.

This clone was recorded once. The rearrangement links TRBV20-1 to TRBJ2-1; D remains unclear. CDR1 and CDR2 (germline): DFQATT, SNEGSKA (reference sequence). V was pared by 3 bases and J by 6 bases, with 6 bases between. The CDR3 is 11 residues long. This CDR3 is CSASVSNEQFF. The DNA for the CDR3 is TGCAGTGCTAGTGTGAGCAATGAGCAGTTCTTC.

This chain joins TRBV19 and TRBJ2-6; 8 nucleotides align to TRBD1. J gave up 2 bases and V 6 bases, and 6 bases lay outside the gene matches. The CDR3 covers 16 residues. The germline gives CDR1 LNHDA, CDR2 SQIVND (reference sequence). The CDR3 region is CASRNDRGPGANVLTF. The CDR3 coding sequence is TGTGCCAGTAGGAACGACAGGGGCCCTGGGGCCAACGTCCTGACTTTC.

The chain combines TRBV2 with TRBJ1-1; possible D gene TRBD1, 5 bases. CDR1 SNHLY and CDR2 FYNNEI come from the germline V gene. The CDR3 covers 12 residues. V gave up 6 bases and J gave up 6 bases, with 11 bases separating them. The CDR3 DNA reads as TGTGCCAGCAGGCTTGGGGGGTCTGAAGCTTTCTTT. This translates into CASRLGGSEAFF.

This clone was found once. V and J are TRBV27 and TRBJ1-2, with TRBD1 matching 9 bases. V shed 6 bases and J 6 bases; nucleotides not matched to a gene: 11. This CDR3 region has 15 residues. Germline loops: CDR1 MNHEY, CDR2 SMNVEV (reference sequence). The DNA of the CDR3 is TGTGCCAGCAGCCCTGCCTGGGACAGGGAAAATGGCTACACCTTC. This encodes CASSPAWDRENGYTF.

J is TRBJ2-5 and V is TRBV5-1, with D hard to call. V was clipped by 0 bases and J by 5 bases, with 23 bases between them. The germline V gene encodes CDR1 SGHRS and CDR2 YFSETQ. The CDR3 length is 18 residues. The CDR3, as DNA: TGCGCCAGCAGCTTGGGGGCTGCAAGTTCTATCAGTGGGGAGACCCAGTACTTC. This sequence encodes CASSLGAASSISGETQYF.

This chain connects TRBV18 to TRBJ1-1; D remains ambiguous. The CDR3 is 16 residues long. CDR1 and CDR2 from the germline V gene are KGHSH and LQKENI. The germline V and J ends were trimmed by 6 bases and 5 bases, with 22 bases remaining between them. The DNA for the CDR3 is TGTGCCAGCTCTCAACTAGCTGGGCCTTTGAGGACTGAAGCTTTCTTT. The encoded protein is CASSQLAGPLRTEAFF. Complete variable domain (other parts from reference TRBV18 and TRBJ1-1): NAGVMQNPRHLVRRRGQEARLRCSPMKGHSHVYWYRQLPEEGLKFMVYLQKENIIDESGMPKERFSAEFPKEGPSILRIQQVVRGDSAAYFCASSQLAGPLRTEAFFGQGTRLTVV.

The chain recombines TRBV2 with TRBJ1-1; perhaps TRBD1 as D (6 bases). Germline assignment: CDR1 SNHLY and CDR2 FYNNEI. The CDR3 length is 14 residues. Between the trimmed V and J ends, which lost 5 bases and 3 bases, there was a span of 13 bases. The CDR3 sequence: CASSSTGMYTEAFF. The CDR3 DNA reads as TGTGCCAGCAGTTCCACAGGGATGTACACTGAAGCTTTCTTT.

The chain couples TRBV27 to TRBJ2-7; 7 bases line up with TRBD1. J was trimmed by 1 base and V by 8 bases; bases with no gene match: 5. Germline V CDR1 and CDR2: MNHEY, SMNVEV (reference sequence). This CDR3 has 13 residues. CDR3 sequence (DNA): TGTGCCAGCTCCAGACAGGGATCCTACGAGCAGTACTTC. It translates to CASSRQGSYEQYF.

The CDR3 here is CAISVPSSYNEQFF. DNA of the CDR3: TGTGCCATCAGTGTCCCCAGCTCCTACAATGAGCAGTTCTTC. J is TRBJ2-1 and V is TRBV10-3; D gene uncertain. CDR1 is ENHRY and CDR2 is SYGVKD in the germline V gene. V was pared by 4 bases and J by 0 bases, with 7 bases between. The CDR3 consists of 14 residues.

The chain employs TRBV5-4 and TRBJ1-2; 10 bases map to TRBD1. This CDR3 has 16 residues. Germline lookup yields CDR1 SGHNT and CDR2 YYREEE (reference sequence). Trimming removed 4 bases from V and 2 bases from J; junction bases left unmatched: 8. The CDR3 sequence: CASSPRDRGANYGYTF. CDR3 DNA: TGTGCCAGCAGCCCCCGGGACAGGGGTGCCAACTATGGCTACACCTTC.

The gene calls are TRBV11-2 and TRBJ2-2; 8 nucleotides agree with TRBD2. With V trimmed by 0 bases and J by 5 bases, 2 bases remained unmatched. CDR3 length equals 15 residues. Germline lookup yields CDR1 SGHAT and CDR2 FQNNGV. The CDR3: CASSLDPGGTGELFF. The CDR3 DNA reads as TGTGCCAGCAGCTTAGATCCGGGGGGGACCGGGGAGCTGTTTTTT.

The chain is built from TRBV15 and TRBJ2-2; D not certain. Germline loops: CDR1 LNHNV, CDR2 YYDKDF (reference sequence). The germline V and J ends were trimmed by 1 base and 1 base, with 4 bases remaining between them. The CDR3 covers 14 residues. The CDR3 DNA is TGTGCCACCAGCAGAGTATTGAACACCGGGGAGCTGTTTTTT. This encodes CATSRVLNTGELFF.

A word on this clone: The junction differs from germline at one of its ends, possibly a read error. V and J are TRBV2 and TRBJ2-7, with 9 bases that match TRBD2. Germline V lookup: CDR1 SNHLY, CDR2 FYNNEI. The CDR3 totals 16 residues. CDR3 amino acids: CASSGVAGESSYEQYF. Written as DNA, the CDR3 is TGTGCAAGCAGCGGAGTAGCGGGAGAAAGCTCCTACGAGCAGTACTTC.

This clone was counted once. The DNA of the CDR3 is TGTGCCAGCAGTTTGGAGGGTCCCATACCCAATGGCTACACCTTC. This codes for CASSLEGPIPNGYTF. The V and J genes are TRBV28 and TRBJ1-2; D call uncertain. The CDR3 extends over 15 amino acids. Trimming shortened V by 3 bases and J by 6 bases, and 17 bases separated the two germline ends. CDR1 and CDR2 (germline): MDHEN, SYDVKM.

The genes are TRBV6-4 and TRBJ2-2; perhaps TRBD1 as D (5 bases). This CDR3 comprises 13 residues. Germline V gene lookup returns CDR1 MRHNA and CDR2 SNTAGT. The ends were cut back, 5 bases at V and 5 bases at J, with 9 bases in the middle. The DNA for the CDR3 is TGTGCCAGCAGTCTACAGGAAACCGGGGAGCTGTTTTTT. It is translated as CASSLQETGELFF.

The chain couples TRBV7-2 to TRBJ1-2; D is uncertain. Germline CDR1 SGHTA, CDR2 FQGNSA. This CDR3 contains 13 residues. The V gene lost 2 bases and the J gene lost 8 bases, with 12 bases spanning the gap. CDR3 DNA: TGTGCCAGCAGCTTATATGAGGGCGGAGGCTACACCTTC. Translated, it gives CASSLYEGGGYTF.

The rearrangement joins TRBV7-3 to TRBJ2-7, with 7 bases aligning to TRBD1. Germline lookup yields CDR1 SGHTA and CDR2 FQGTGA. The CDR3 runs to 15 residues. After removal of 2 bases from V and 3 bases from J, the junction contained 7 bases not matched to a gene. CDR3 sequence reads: CASSLYGTDIYEQYF. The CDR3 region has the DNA TGTGCCAGCAGCTTATATGGGACAGACATCTACGAGCAGTACTTC.

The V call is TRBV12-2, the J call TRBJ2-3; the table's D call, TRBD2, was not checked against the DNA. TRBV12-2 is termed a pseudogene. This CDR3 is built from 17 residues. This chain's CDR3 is CASRLPTGTSGRDTQYF. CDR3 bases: TGTGCAAGTCGCTTACCTACCGGGACTAGCGGGCGAGATACGCAGTATTTT.